These 27 T cell receptor beta chains share one sample of origin, sequenced in a study of regulatory T cells in long-lasting Graves disease. Through Arm-PCR of CDR3 regions and iRepertoire HTBI primers, TCR beta libraries were built. MiXCR, applied by TCRdb to the multiplex PCR reads, yields one record per CDR3 protein. In the table there are about 470,000 distinct CDR3 sequences, less than 25% of which are singletons. Time point: persistent/refractory GD, antithyroid drugs over 5 years with positive TRAb. The TCR library was made from RNA extracted from PBMCs. This specimen was peripheral blood mononuclear cells (PBMCs), taken when the disease was refractory, from a patient treated with antithyroid drugs. The receptors come from a female donor with Graves disease.

This clonotype is a singleton in its sample. This chain joins TRBV11-1 and TRBJ2-1; 7 bases map to TRBD2. Germline V gene sequence: CDR1 SGHAT, CDR2 FQDESV (reference sequence). Losses at the gene ends were 3 bases for V and 6 bases for J; bases not matched to a gene: 17. The length of the CDR3 is 18 residues. The chain's CDR3 is CASSLALTSRAWGNEQFF. The CDR3 region has the DNA TGTGCCAGCAGCTTGGCCTTGACTAGCAGGGCCTGGGGCAATGAGCAGTTCTTC.

This clonotype was seen many times. The genes are TRBV6-1 and TRBJ2-7; D tentatively reads TRBD1 or TRBD2 (5 bases each). The CDR3 extends over 14 amino acids. In germline, CDR1 is MNHNS, CDR2 SASEGT. Trimming stripped 6 bases from V and 3 bases from J, with 15 bases between. CDR3 loop: CASRLRDADYEQYF. Written as DNA, the CDR3 is TGTGCCAGCAGGCTCCGGGACGCCGACTACGAGCAGTACTTC.

V and J are TRBV7-3 and TRBJ2-3, with 10 nucleotides matching TRBD2. V gave up 7 bases and J gave up 5 bases; unmatched junction bases: 18. Germline V CDR1 and CDR2: SGHTA, FQGTGA. This CDR3 has 18 residues. CDR3 region: CASNPGGAGGPWVDTQYF. CDR3 bases: TGTGCCAGCAACCCGGGGGGAGCGGGAGGGCCGTGGGTAGATACGCAGTATTTT.

The genes are TRBV7-3 and TRBJ2-5; 10 nucleotides match TRBD2. The ends lost 5 bases at V and 7 bases at J; junction bases unmatched: 10. The CDR3 runs 15 residues. Germline V gene data show CDR1 as SGHTA and CDR2 as FQGTGA. The CDR3 DNA is TGTGCCAGCAGCCCTCGACTAGCGGGTATTGGGACCCAGTACTTC. It encodes CASSPRLAGIGTQYF.

This clonotype was detected ten times or more. The chain recombines TRBV10-3 with TRBJ2-7; tentatively, D is TRBD1 (5 bases). The CDR3 loop spans 12 amino acids. With 10 bases removed from V and 2 bases from J, the gap between germline ends came to 12 bases. Germline assignment: CDR1 ENHRY and CDR2 SYGVKD. As DNA, the CDR3 is TGTGCCACGGCGACAGTTGCCTACGAGCAGTACTTC. It yields the protein CATATVAYEQYF.

This clonotype was found a few times. V usage is TRBV6-1 and J usage is TRBJ2-7; 8 bases map to TRBD2. Germline-derived CDR1 and CDR2 are MNHNS and SASEGT. CDR3 size: 14 residues. The V gene end was trimmed by 7 bases and the J gene end by 1 base; junction bases not matched to a gene: 6. The CDR3 coding sequence is TGTGCCAGCACCTTCCGGGAGGGATCCTACGAGCAGTACTTC. It specifies CASTFREGSYEQYF.

This clonotype was detected once. J is TRBJ2-1 and V is TRBV19, with 7 bases fitting TRBD1. J gave up 3 bases and V 1 base, and 3 bases lay outside the gene matches. The CDR3 runs to 15 residues. Germline-derived CDR1 and CDR2 are LNHDA and SQIVND (reference sequence). CDR3 region: CASSIGTGFYNEQFF. In nucleotides, the CDR3 is TGTGCCAGTAGTATAGGGACAGGTTTCTACAATGAGCAGTTCTTC. Full variable domain (rest looked up from reference TRBV19 and TRBJ2-1): DGGITQSPKYLFRKEGQNVTLSCEQNLNHDAMYWYRQDPGQGLRLIYYSQIVNDFQKGDIAEGYSVSREKKESFPLTVTSAQKNPTAFYLCASSIGTGFYNEQFFGPGTRLTVL.

There are a few counts of this clonotype. The rearrangement joins TRBV6-2 or TRBV6-3 to TRBJ1-2, with a possible D match to TRBD1 (6 bases). Trimming cost V 2 bases and J 8 bases, with 15 bases left between them. CDR1 is MNHEY and CDR2 is SVGEGT in the germline V gene. The CDR3 extends over 14 amino acids. CDR3 loop: CASSYGTRAGGYTF. In DNA form, the CDR3 reads TGTGCCAGCAGTTACGGGACAAGGGCCGGCGGCTACACCTTC.

This clonotype occurred many times. The V and J genes are TRBV6-2 or TRBV6-3 and TRBJ2-2; D is ambiguous. V lost 6 bases and J lost 0, with 11 bases in between. Germline CDR1 is MNHEY and CDR2 is SVGEGT. The CDR3 sequence is 15 residues long. The CDR3 DNA is TGTGCCAGCAGCCGCGGAACCGCGAACACCGGGGAGCTGTTTTTT. Translating gives CASSRGTANTGELFF.

As to this clonotype: With a much larger clone just one base away, this may be a read error. J is TRBJ2-4 and V is TRBV6-1, with D unresolved. Per germline, CDR1 MNHNS and CDR2 SASEGT. CDR3 length: 15 amino acids. Trimming pared 6 bases from V and 2 bases from J, leaving 14 bases between. The CDR3 coding sequence is TGTGCCAGCAGGGGTGGGTTCCTGACCAAAAACATTCAGTACTTC. Its protein product is CASRGGFLTKNIQYF.

This clonotype was picked up many times. The J gene is TRBJ1-2, the V gene TRBV11-2; 7 nucleotides agree with TRBD1. Looked up from germline, CDR1 is SGHAT and CDR2 is FQNNGV. This CDR3 has 16 residues. V shed 1 base, J shed 8 bases, and the junction held 13 bases outside the gene matches. CDR3 in DNA: TGTGCCAGCAGCTTAGCCGGGACAGCCCGAAGAGTAGGCTACACCTTC. This translates into CASSLAGTARRVGYTF.

As concerns this clonotype: A much larger clone differs from this one at a single base, so this may be a read error. The chain has TRBV12-3 or TRBV12-4 and TRBJ2-7; 10 nucleotides align to TRBD2. The CDR3 length is 14 residues. The CDR3: CASSGTSGKYGQYF. The CDR3 nucleotides read TGTGCCAGCAGTGGCACTAGCGGGAAGTACGGGCAGTACTTC.

The chain carries TRBV20-1 and TRBJ2-5, with TRBD1 identical over 7 bases. Germline trimming cut 5 bases from V and 5 bases from J; bases unmatched to any gene: 14. This CDR3 region has 15 residues. Germline V gives CDR1 DFQATT, CDR2 SNEGSKA (reference sequence). CDR3 residues: CSAEDGQAQGETQYF. DNA of the CDR3: TGCAGTGCTGAAGATGGACAGGCCCAAGGGGAGACCCAGTACTTC.

This clonotype has at least ten counts. V and J are TRBV28 and TRBJ2-2; D may be TRBD1 (6 bases). This CDR3 contains 13 residues. Germline V lookup: CDR1 MDHEN, CDR2 SYDVKM. Trimming took 5 bases from V and 5 from J, leaving 9 bases between them. CDR3 sequence reads: CASSTGRTGELFF. The CDR3 nucleotides are TGTGCCAGCAGTACAGGGAGAACCGGGGAGCTGTTTTTT.

The rearrangement joins TRBV6-9 to TRBJ2-5; 8 nucleotides match TRBD1. The CDR3 consists of 15 residues. The junction had 7 bases not matched to a gene; V was cut back by 3 bases and J by 4 bases. CDR1 is MNHGY, CDR2 SVAAGI, per germline. The CDR3 nucleotides are TGTGCCAGCAGTTACTTCGGACAGGGCCTAGAGACCCAGTACTTC. It yields the protein CASSYFGQGLETQYF.

This clonotype was observed at least ten times. The V gene is TRBV12-3 or TRBV12-4, the J gene TRBJ1-1; D is unclear. The CDR3 loop spans 11 amino acids. V shed 5 bases and J shed 8 bases, with 9 bases lying between them. The CDR3 is CASSVAAEAFF. The DNA for the CDR3 is TGTGCCAGCAGTGTGGCTGCCGAAGCTTTCTTT.

This clonotype was detected once. The genes are TRBV28 and TRBJ2-1, with a tentative D call TRBD1 (5 bases). Germline CDR1 MDHEN, CDR2 SYDVKM. Trimming removed 6 bases at V and 6 bases at J, with 18 bases between. CDR3 length equals 15 residues. Written as DNA, the CDR3 is TGTGCCAGCAGACTCAGGGATCTTCCGGCCAATGAGCAGTTCTTC. Translation gives CASRLRDLPANEQFF.

A word on this clonotype: A much larger clone sits a single nucleotide away, making a read error possible. The rearrangement links TRBV20-1 to TRBJ1-2, with D unresolved. V lost 4 bases and J 8 bases, leaving 14 bases between the germline ends. CDR1 is DFQATT and CDR2 is SNEGSKA in the germline V gene (reference sequence). This CDR3 spans 12 amino acids. CDR3 nucleotide sequence: TGCAGTGCTATTTCCTCGCCTCAGGGCTACACCTTC. Translating it yields CSAISSPQGYTF.

This clonotype was found many times. The chain joins TRBV7-9 to TRBJ2-7; D is possibly TRBD1 (6 bases). Germline lookup yields CDR1 SEHNR and CDR2 FQNEAQ (reference sequence). The V end lost 5 bases, the J end lost 3 bases, and 17 bases lay between the germline ends. This CDR3 is 15 amino acids long. The CDR3 nucleotides read TGTGCCAGCAGCCAACACCGGGACATCAACTACGAGCAGTACTTC. Translation: CASSQHRDINYEQYF.

The chain links TRBV10-3 to TRBJ1-5; D perhaps matches TRBD1 (5 bases). CDR1 ENHRY and CDR2 SYGVKD come from the germline V gene. V dropped 8 bases and J dropped 7 bases, with 18 bases sitting between them. The CDR3 covers 14 residues. In nucleotides, the CDR3 is TGTGCCATCGCCCCAGGGTGGGTAAGGCAGCCCCAGCATTTT. Its protein product is CAIAPGWVRQPQHF.

This clonotype was recorded at least ten times. J is TRBJ1-1 and V is TRBV30; a weak D match, TRBD1 (5 bases). The CDR3 loop spans 15 amino acids. Germline assignment: CDR1 GTSNPN and CDR2 SVGIG (reference sequence). The V gene lost 0 bases and the J gene lost 2 bases, with 13 bases spanning the gap. CDR3 sequence reads: CAWSVRQLLNTEAFF. CDR3 in DNA: TGTGCCTGGAGTGTACGACAGCTACTTAACACTGAAGCTTTCTTT.

A few counts support this clonotype. This chain connects TRBV6-1 to TRBJ1-2; tentatively, D is TRBD1 (5 bases). V was pared by 5 bases and J by 4 bases, with 14 bases between. CDR3 length: 14 amino acids. Germline CDR1 is MNHNS and CDR2 is SASEGT. This chain's CDR3 is CASSHRPLLYGYTF. CDR3 DNA sequence: TGTGCCAGCAGTCACAGGCCACTCCTCTATGGCTACACCTTC.

This clonotype was observed at least ten times. The rearrangement joins TRBV28 to TRBJ2-5, with 7 bases lining up with TRBD2. The CDR3 runs to 17 residues. J gave up 5 bases and V 1 base, and 13 bases lay outside the gene matches. CDR1 is MDHEN, CDR2 SYDVKM, per germline. The CDR3 here is CASSLSWGGGGTETQYF. CDR3 sequence (DNA): TGTGCCAGCAGTTTATCTTGGGGTGGCGGGGGAACGGAGACCCAGTACTTC.

The table lists this clonotype with many counts. The chain is built from TRBV7-9 and TRBJ2-7; no firm D call. The V end lost 5 bases, the J end lost 5 bases, and 16 bases lay between the germline ends. CDR3 length equals 14 residues. The germline CDR1 and CDR2 sequences are SEHNR and FQNEAQ (reference sequence). The CDR3 spells CASSDWRAGNEQYF. The DNA of the CDR3 is TGTGCCAGCAGCGATTGGAGAGCTGGCAACGAGCAGTACTTC.

This clonotype was observed at least ten times. V is TRBV7-9 and J is TRBJ2-7; 7 nucleotides agree with TRBD2. There are 14 residues in the CDR3. V shed 6 bases and J 0 bases; nucleotides not matched to a gene: 5. The germline V gene has CDR1 SEHNR and CDR2 FQNEAQ (reference sequence). CDR3 nucleotide sequence: TGTGCCAGCAGTTTCGGGAGGCTCTCCTACGAGCAGTACTTC. Its translation is CASSFGRLSYEQYF.

Many counts were recorded for this clonotype. The V call is TRBV12-3 or TRBV12-4, the J call TRBJ1-2, with D possibly TRBD1 on 5 matching bases. This CDR3 spans 14 amino acids. V gave up 7 bases and J gave up 5 bases, with 17 bases separating them. The CDR3 loop reads CASNAGRVGYGYTF. CDR3 bases: TGTGCCAGCAATGCAGGGCGGGTAGGATATGGCTACACCTTC.

At least ten counts were recorded for this clonotype. The gene calls are TRBV12-3 or TRBV12-4 and TRBJ2-7, with TRBD2 as a possible D gene (5 bases). CDR3 length equals 17 residues. The germline V and J ends were trimmed by 3 bases and 6 bases, with 24 bases remaining between them. The CDR3 loop reads CASSFIGTRHPMSEQYF. In DNA form, the CDR3 reads TGTGCCAGCAGTTTCATCGGAACTAGACACCCGATGTCCGAGCAGTACTTC.